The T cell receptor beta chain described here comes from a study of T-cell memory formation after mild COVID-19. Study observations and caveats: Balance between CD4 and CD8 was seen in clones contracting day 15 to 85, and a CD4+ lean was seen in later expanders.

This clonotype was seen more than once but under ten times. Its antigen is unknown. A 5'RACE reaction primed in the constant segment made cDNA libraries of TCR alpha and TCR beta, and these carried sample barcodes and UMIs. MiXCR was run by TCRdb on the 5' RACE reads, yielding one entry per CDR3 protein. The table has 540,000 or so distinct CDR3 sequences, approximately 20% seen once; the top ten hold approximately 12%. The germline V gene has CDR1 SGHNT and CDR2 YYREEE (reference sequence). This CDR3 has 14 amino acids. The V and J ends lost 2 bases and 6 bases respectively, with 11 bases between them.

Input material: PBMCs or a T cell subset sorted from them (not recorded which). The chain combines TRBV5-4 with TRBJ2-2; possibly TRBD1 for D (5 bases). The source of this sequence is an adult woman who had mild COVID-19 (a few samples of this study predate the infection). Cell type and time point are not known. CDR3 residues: CASSFQPGSGELFF. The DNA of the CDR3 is TGTGCCAGCAGCTTTCAACCAGGGTCCGGGGAGCTGTTTTTT. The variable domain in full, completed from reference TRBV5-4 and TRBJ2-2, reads ETGVTQSPTHLIKTRGQQVTLRCSSQSGHNTVSWYQQALGQGPQFIFQYYREEENGRGNFPPRFSGLQFPNYSSELNVNALELDDSALYLCASSFQPGSGELFFGEGSRLTVL.